The source of this TCR beta chain is a study of blood T cell repertoires in COVID-19. Background on the study: The samples span acute and convalescent COVID-19 from the United States, Italy and Spain. Nucleic acid was either cDNA or gDNA, and it came from T cells, B-cell-depleted T cells, or PBMCs.

Per the germline V gene, CDR1 is LGHDT and CDR2 is YNNKEL (reference sequence). Trimming left V 2 bases short and J 7 bases short, with 14 bases between. CDR3 size: 14 residues. Per the study methods: Reference gene primer amplification in the assay estimated nucleated cell counts. The protocol was immunoSEQ multiplex PCR, while the TCRdb copy is restricted to in-frame clones and leaves out a portion. V, J and clone size reflect that table, while D and trimming were determined from the DNA. The table shows 160,000 or so clones, with 80% occurring only once. This rearrangement joins TRBV3-1 (or the pseudogene TRBV3-2) to TRBJ1-2; TRBD1 might be the D (5 bases). Sequenced: peripheral blood. The source is a man between 65 and 85 years old with active or convalescent COVID-19. CDR3 in amino acids: CASSQMGRIGGYTF. CDR3 bases: TGTGCCAGCAGCCAAATGGGGCGAATCGGTGGCTACACCTTC.